This T cell receptor (beta chain) originates from a study of blood T cells in healthy people across ages. To note about this clonotype: The junction departs from the called germline gene at one end, perhaps through a read error.

Using a J-beta primer mix together with a sample-barcoded 5' primer, a second PCR was run for about 6 to 11 cycles. All samples gave at least 2.5 million CDR3-containing paired-end reads. TCRdb called the 5' RACE reads again in MiXCR, with one record for every CDR3 protein. The data show 1.5 million or so distinct CDR3 sequences, around 39% seen once. The CDR3 totals 17 residues. Germline CDR1 and CDR2: LGHDT and YNNKEL (reference sequence). The material sequenced was blood. V is TRBV3-1 and J is TRBJ2-6, with a weak D call TRBD2 (5 bases). This clonotype was obtained from a woman aged 18-29 years in good health. The CDR3 spells CANSQDPRGSGANVLTF. The CDR3 DNA sequence: TGTGCCAACAGCCAAGATCCACGGGGCTCTGGGGCCAACGTCCTGACTTTC. The variable domain in full, completed from reference TRBV3-1 and TRBJ2-6, reads DTAVSQTPKYLVTQMGNDKSIKCEQNLGHDTMYWYKQDSKKFLKIMFSYNNKELIINETVPNRFSPKSPDKAHLNLHINSLELGDSAVYFCANSQDPRGSGANVLTFGAGSRLTVL.